The TCR beta chain under discussion was sequenced for a study of human T cells and chemical hapten exposure. The table lists this clonotype with a few counts. Sample time point: healthy volunteer bleed at 6 weeks. Someone pulled total RNA out of unfractionated whole blood. As the library was built, unique molecular identifiers were attached to individual cDNA molecules. TCRdb redid the calling of the RACE reads with MiXCR, one entry per CDR3 protein. This sample has 65,000 to 95,000 distinct CDR3 sequences, with around 9.4% found just once. The CDR3 extends over 14 amino acids. Per the germline V gene, CDR1 is SGHTA and CDR2 is FQGNSA. V lost 5 bases and J lost 2, with 11 bases in between.

Material for sequencing was whole blood. This sequence joins TRBV7-2 and TRBJ2-3; D is unclear. This TCR derives from a female donor in good health. Some clones in this sample may be carry-over from other donors' samples. CDR3 sequence (DNA): TGTGCCAGCAGCCCGCCCGGATTCACAGATACGCAGTATTTT. The encoded protein is CASSPPGFTDTQYF.